These T cell receptor beta chains were read from a single sample in a study of cytomegalovirus exposure and HLA in healthy donors. Profiled with immunoSEQ multiplex PCR; TCRdb holds only in-frame clones, not every one. The sample contains some 150,000 clones, 89% of which appear only once. Sequenced material: PBMCs. The receptors come from a woman under 30 in good health and CMV-seropositive. Each CDR3 is given with its conserved first and last residue. A D gene is named only where the DNA matches it firmly. Not every row has a clone size; where given, it reads once, few, many or a size class.

D | size | J | V | DNA | CDR3
- | - | TRBJ1-2 | TRBV5-5 | TGTGCCAGCAGCTTGGCGCAAGGGGCCGACTATGGCTACACCTTC | CASSLAQGADYGYTF
TRBD2 | - | TRBJ2-5 | TRBV5-4 | TGTGCCAGCAGCTTGGGGCTAGCGGGGGGGAGCCAAGAGACCCAGTACTTC | CASSLGLAGGSQETQYF
- | - | TRBJ1-2 | TRBV18 | TGTGCCAGCTCACCCCGGACAGTCCACAACTATGGCTACACCTTC | CASSPRTVHNYGYTF
TRBD1 | - | TRBJ1-2 | TRBV29-1 | TGCAGCGCCACCGGGACAGGGGGGGGAGGCTACACCTTC | CSATGTGGGGYTF
- | - | TRBJ1-1 | TRBV6-5 | TGTGCCAGCAGTTACTCGACGGGGGGGAGGACTGAAGCTTTCTTT | CASSYSTGGRTEAFF
TRBD2 | - | TRBJ2-1 | TRBV28 | TGTGCCAGCAGGTACGGCGGGGGGGACTACAATGAGCAGTTCTTC | CASRYGGGDYNEQFF
- | - | TRBJ2-5 | TRBV7-9 | TGTGCCAGCAGCTCTCCGGGTTCAGAGACCCAGTACTTC | CASSSPGSETQYF
TRBD1 | once | TRBJ1-4 | TRBV9 | TGTGCCAGCAGCGTAGGGGACAGGGGGCGCTTCGATGAAAAACTGTTTTTT | CASSVGDRGRFDEKLFF
TRBD1 | - | TRBJ2-7 | TRBV27 | TGTGCCAGCAGTTCCCTCACAGGGGAAATTGGGTACGAGCAGTACTTC | CASSSLTGEIGYEQYF
TRBD1 | - | TRBJ1-6 | TRBV6-5 | TGTGCCAGCAGTTTACAGGGGGTCGTCTATAATTCACCCCTCCACTTT | CASSLQGVVYNSPLHF
- | - | TRBJ2-5 | TRBV27 | TGTGCCAGCAGTCAACGGACTGGGGAGACCCAGTACTTC | CASSQRTGETQYF
TRBD1 | - | TRBJ2-1 | TRBV7-9 | TGTGCCAGCTTTGACCGGGACAGTGACAATGAGCAGTTCTTC | CASFDRDSDNEQFF
- | - | TRBJ1-3 | TRBV9 | TGTGCCAGCAGCGCGTCCTCGCCCTACCCTCACCCTGGAAACACCATATATTTT | CASSASSPYPHPGNTIYF
- | - | TRBJ1-1 | TRBV6-5 | TGTGCCAGCAGGTTTGGGGCCCCGAACACTGAAGCTTTCTTT | CASRFGAPNTEAFF
- | - | TRBJ1-3 | TRBV9 | TGTGCCAGCAGCGTAGGACAGGTGAGCCCTGGAAACACCATATATTTT | CASSVGQVSPGNTIYF
- | - | TRBJ1-1 | TRBV19 | TGTGCCAGTAGTATAGGTGGGGCAGTTAACACTGAAGCTTTCTTT | CASSIGGAVNTEAFF
- | - | TRBJ2-5 | TRBV6-4 | TGTGCCAGCAGGGTTGACGGGGAGACCCAGTACTTC | CASRVDGETQYF
- | - | TRBJ1-1 | TRBV30 | TGTGCCTGGAGCCTCGTTACTGAAGCTTTCTTT | CAWSLVTEAFF
TRBD1 | - | TRBJ1-4 | TRBV5-4 | TGTGCCAGCAGCTATGCGACAGGGGTGGCTAATGAAAAACTGTTTTTT | CASSYATGVANEKLFF
TRBD2 | - | TRBJ2-1 | TRBV5-5 | TGTGCCAGCAGCGACCGACTAGCGGGGGAAGCTAGTAATGAGCAGTTCTTC | CASSDRLAGEASNEQFF
- | - | TRBJ2-3 | TRBV7-2 | TGTGCCAGCAGCTTCATGGACAGAACGGACACAGATACGCAGTATTTT | CASSFMDRTDTDTQYF
- | - | TRBJ2-3 | TRBV11-3 | TGTGCCAGCAGCTTAGCGGCGAGGGAGGATACGCAGTATTTT | CASSLAAREDTQYF